These 23 T cell receptor beta chains originate from one sample sequenced in a study of cytomegalovirus exposure and HLA in healthy donors. It was with 60 Vbeta and 13 Jbeta primers that the PCR ran. Libraries were prepared by immunoSEQ multiplex PCR; TCRdb keeps only in-frame clonotypes and omits some of them. Here the sample spans roughly 110,000 clones, around 69% being singletons. The sample taken for sequencing was PBMCs. The source of these receptors is a man between 18 and 35 years old in good health and CMV-seronegative.

V usage is TRBV15 and J usage is TRBJ2-3; D uncertain. CDR1 is LNHNV, CDR2 YYDKDF, per germline (reference sequence). The CDR3 is made up of 16 amino acids. The ends were cut back, 0 bases at V and 0 bases at J, with 10 bases in the middle. CDR3 amino acids: CATSREVEASTDTQYF. The CDR3 region has the DNA TGTGCCACCAGCAGAGAGGTCGAAGCGAGCACAGATACGCAGTATTTT.

The V gene is TRBV7-8, the J gene TRBJ2-2; 10 nucleotides match TRBD2. J was trimmed by 7 bases and V by 2 bases; bases with no gene match: 7. Germline V gene lookup returns CDR1 SGHVS and CDR2 FQNEAQ. The CDR3 extends over 16 amino acids. The CDR3 here is CASSLLSGGVVGELFF. CDR3 DNA sequence: TGTGCCAGCAGCTTACTCAGCGGGGGGGTCGTCGGGGAGCTGTTTTTT.

This chain joins TRBV15 and TRBJ2-2; TRBD2 is a possible D gene (5 bases). This CDR3 spans 13 amino acids. Trimming removed 5 bases from V and 5 bases from J, with 9 bases in between. Germline V lookup: CDR1 LNHNV, CDR2 YYDKDF (reference sequence). The chain's CDR3 is CATSEGRTGELFF. The DNA of the CDR3 is TGTGCCACCAGCGAGGGCCGGACCGGGGAGCTGTTTTTT.

In this sample, this clone turned up a few times. The chain is built from TRBV6-4 and TRBJ1-5, with D possibly matching TRBD1 (6 bases). V lost 4 bases, J lost 7 bases, and 11 bases lay in between. Germline CDR1 and CDR2: MRHNA and SNTAGT. The CDR3 runs to 13 residues. The CDR3 DNA reads TGTGCCAGCAGTGTGGGGGCAAGCCAGCCCCAGCATTTT. Encoded protein: CASSVGASQPQHF.

The V and J genes are TRBV7-9 and TRBJ1-2, with 10 bases identical to TRBD1. This CDR3 comprises 16 residues. Germline lookup yields CDR1 SEHNR and CDR2 FQNEAQ (reference sequence). V lost 6 bases, J lost 6 bases, and 13 bases stayed unmatched. The CDR3 protein is CASRSGTGVEGHGYTF. The CDR3 nucleotides read TGTGCCAGCAGATCCGGGACAGGGGTGGAAGGGCATGGCTACACCTTC.

This clone was seen once. The chain carries TRBV7-2 and TRBJ2-5; 8 bases match TRBD2. This CDR3 is 13 amino acids long. CDR1 and CDR2 from the germline V gene are SGHTA and FQGNSA. J lost 7 bases, V lost 4 bases, and 5 bases had no gene match. This chain's CDR3 is CASSSRSGGTQYF. The CDR3 region has the DNA TGTGCCAGCAGCTCCCGCAGCGGGGGGACCCAGTACTTC.

This CDR3 is CASSEGVSTDTQYF. CDR3 DNA: TGTGCCAGTAGTGAGGGGGTGAGCACAGATACGCAGTATTTT. V is TRBV19 and J is TRBJ2-3; perhaps TRBD1 as D (6 bases). V was pared by 5 bases and J by 0 bases, with 9 bases between. The CDR3 runs 14 residues. Germline V gene data show CDR1 as LNHDA and CDR2 as SQIVND (reference sequence).

This clone turned up a few times. The CDR3 nucleotides read TGTGCCAGCAGCCAGGGGGACGTTCTCTATGGCTACACCTTC. It translates to CASSQGDVLYGYTF. The V call is TRBV6-5, the J call TRBJ1-2, with 7 bases matching TRBD1. Germline CDR1 reads MNHEY; CDR2 reads SVGAGI. J gave up 4 bases and V 6 bases, and 8 bases lay outside the gene matches. CDR3 length: 14 residues.

The chain carries TRBV6-4 and TRBJ1-2, with D perhaps TRBD1 (5 bases). Germline V gives CDR1 MRHNA, CDR2 SNTAGT. Trimming shortened V by 4 bases and J by 1 base, and 7 bases separated the two germline ends. The CDR3 is 13 amino acids. The CDR3 sequence is CASSAGINYGYTF. The CDR3 region has the DNA TGTGCCAGCAGTGCAGGGATTAACTATGGCTACACCTTC.

The V gene is TRBV9, the J gene TRBJ2-5; 8 nucleotides line up with TRBD2. The CDR3 spans 16 residues. Germline trimming cut 0 bases from V and 5 bases from J; bases unmatched to any gene: 9. Germline V gene data show CDR1 as SGDLS and CDR2 as YYNGEE. The DNA of the CDR3 is TGTGCCAGCAGCGTAGCCGACGGGGGGGGCCGGGAGACCCAGTACTTC. This encodes CASSVADGGGRETQYF.

Turning to this clone: A junction boundary mismatches the germline segment, possibly from a read error. The chain recombines TRBV7-9 with TRBJ1-5; possibly TRBD1 for D (6 bases). The CDR3 sequence is 12 residues long. CDR1 is SEHNR and CDR2 is FQNEAQ in the germline V gene (reference sequence). This CDR3 reads CSSSLGAQPQHF. CDR3 DNA sequence: TGTTCCAGCAGCTTGGGGGCTCAGCCCCAGCATTTT.

This chain's CDR3 is CATQGNSNQPQHF. The CDR3, as DNA: TGTGCCACACAGGGTAATAGCAATCAGCCCCAGCATTTT. J is TRBJ1-5 and V is TRBV10-3, with TRBD1 as a possible D gene (6 bases). The CDR3 totals 13 residues. V was pared by 10 bases and J by 0 bases, with 10 bases between. Germline V gene sequence: CDR1 ENHRY, CDR2 SYGVKD.

This clone came up once. The chain recombines TRBV9 with TRBJ2-5, with 7 bases identical to TRBD1. The CDR3 is made up of 14 amino acids. The germline gives CDR1 SGDLS, CDR2 YYNGEE. V was pared by 3 bases and J by 1 base, with 3 bases of the junction left unmatched. This chain's CDR3 is CASSGGQVQETQYF. The CDR3 nucleotides are TGTGCCAGCAGCGGTGGACAGGTCCAAGAGACCCAGTACTTC.

This clone showed up just once. The rearrangement joins TRBV11-2 to TRBJ1-1; 8 bases line up with TRBD1. This CDR3 is 16 amino acids long. Germline-derived CDR1 and CDR2 are SGHAT and FQNNGV. V dropped 4 bases and J dropped 4; count of bases not matched to a gene: 11. CDR3 amino acids: CASSSVRGQGGTEAFF. CDR3 DNA sequence: TGTGCCAGCAGCTCAGTCCGCGGACAGGGTGGCACTGAAGCTTTCTTT.

J is TRBJ1-5 and V is TRBV4-3, with 12 nucleotides matching TRBD1. V dropped 1 base and J dropped 1; count of bases not matched to a gene: 8. This CDR3 is built from 19 residues. Germline values: CDR1 LGHNA, CDR2 YSLEER. Here the CDR3 reads CASSQVRGTGGPSNQPQHF. The CDR3 bases are TGCGCCAGCAGCCAAGTCCGAGGGACAGGGGGCCCGAGCAATCAGCCCCAGCATTTT.

This clone has just a few counts. This chain uses TRBV6-1 with TRBJ1-4, with TRBD1 matching over 7 bases. Germline loops: CDR1 MNHNS, CDR2 SASEGT. V lost 5 bases, J lost 3 bases, and 6 bases stayed unmatched. The CDR3 is 15 residues long. CDR3 sequence reads: CASSSWTGPNEKLFF. Written as DNA, the CDR3 is TGTGCCAGCAGTTCCTGGACAGGCCCTAATGAAAAACTGTTTTTT.

This clone has only a few counts. Distinct nucleotide sequences in the sample also encode this CDR3. V gene TRBV19 combines with J gene TRBJ2-1; 7 nucleotides agree with TRBD2. The CDR3 is made up of 14 amino acids. The V gene end was trimmed by 3 bases and the J gene end by 4 bases; junction bases not matched to a gene: 3. Germline loops: CDR1 LNHDA, CDR2 SQIVND (reference sequence). The CDR3 nucleotides read TGTGCCAGTAGTATGGGGGGGGATTACAATGAGCAGTTCTTC. It encodes CASSMGGDYNEQFF. Together with reference TRBV19 and TRBJ2-1, the CDR3 gives the full variable domain: DGGITQSPKYLFRKEGQNVTLSCEQNLNHDAMYWYRQDPGQGLRLIYYSQIVNDFQKGDIAEGYSVSREKKESFPLTVTSAQKNPTAFYLCASSMGGDYNEQFFGPGTRLTVL.

In this sample, this clone turned up a few times. The CDR3 DNA sequence: TGTGCCAGCAGCCGAGCCGGGACACTTTCCTACGAGCAGTACTTC. This encodes CASSRAGTLSYEQYF. The rearrangement uses TRBV11-2 and TRBJ2-7; TRBD1 is a possible D gene (6 bases). V was shortened by 5 bases and J by 1 base, with 15 bases between the two germline ends. The CDR3 has 15 residues. CDR1 is SGHAT, CDR2 FQNNGV, per germline.

The chain couples TRBV4-2 to TRBJ1-6, with a tentative D call TRBD1 (5 bases). This CDR3 spans 15 amino acids. The germline V gene has CDR1 LGHNA and CDR2 YNFKEQ. Trimming left V 0 bases short and J 8 bases short, with 11 bases between. DNA of the CDR3: TGTGCCAGCAGCCAAGATCAGGGTCAGGATTCACCCCTCCACTTT. It is translated as CASSQDQGQDSPLHF.

Regarding this clone: This specimen includes other DNA sequences encoding the same CDR3. V usage is TRBV19 and J usage is TRBJ1-5; 7 nucleotides line up with TRBD1. This CDR3 region has 14 residues. The germline V gene encodes CDR1 LNHDA and CDR2 SQIVND (reference sequence). The J segment lost 5 bases and the V segment lost 4 bases, leaving 5 bases of the junction unmatched. CDR3 loop: CASSRDRGDQPQHF. For the CDR3, the DNA is TGTGCCAGTAGTAGGGACAGAGGGGATCAGCCCCAGCATTTT.

This clone was recorded only once. This chain uses TRBV7-9 with TRBJ2-3, with D possibly matching TRBD2 (6 bases). V lost 5 bases and J 2 bases, leaving 11 bases between the germline ends. Germline CDR1 and CDR2: SEHNR and FQNEAQ (reference sequence). This CDR3 has 14 amino acids. In DNA, the CDR3 is TGTGCCAGCAGCCCGGAGGGGCTCACAGATACGCAGTATTTT. The encoded protein is CASSPEGLTDTQYF.

The chain combines TRBV6-1 with TRBJ1-1; 7 bases are a match to TRBD1. The CDR3 has 13 amino acids. The germline V gene encodes CDR1 MNHNS and CDR2 SASEGT. The ends lost 9 bases at V and 3 bases at J; junction bases unmatched: 7. The CDR3 is CASPGQTYTEAFF. CDR3 bases: TGTGCCAGTCCGGGACAGACTTACACTGAAGCTTTCTTT.

The chain uses TRBV14 and TRBJ2-7; 9 bases match TRBD1. This CDR3 contains 15 residues. CDR1 is SGHDN, CDR2 FVKESK, per germline. Trimming at V came to 4 bases and at J to 0 bases, leaving 4 bases not matched to a gene. The CDR3 region has the DNA TGTGCCAGCAGCCTCGGACAGGGGCACTCCTACGAGCAGTACTTC. This gives the protein CASSLGQGHSYEQYF.